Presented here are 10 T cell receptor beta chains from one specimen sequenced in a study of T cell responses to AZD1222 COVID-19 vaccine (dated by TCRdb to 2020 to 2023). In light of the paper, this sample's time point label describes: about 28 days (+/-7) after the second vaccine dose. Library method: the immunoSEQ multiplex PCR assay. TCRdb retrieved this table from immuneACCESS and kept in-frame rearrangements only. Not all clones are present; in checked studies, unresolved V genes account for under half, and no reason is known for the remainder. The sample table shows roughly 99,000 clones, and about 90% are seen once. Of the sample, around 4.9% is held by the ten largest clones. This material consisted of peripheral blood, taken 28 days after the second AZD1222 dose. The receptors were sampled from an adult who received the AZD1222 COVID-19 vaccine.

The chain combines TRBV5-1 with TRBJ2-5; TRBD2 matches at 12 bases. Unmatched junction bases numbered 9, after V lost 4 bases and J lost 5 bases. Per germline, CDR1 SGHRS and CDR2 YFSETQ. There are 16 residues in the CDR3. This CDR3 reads CASSEVLAGGTETQYF. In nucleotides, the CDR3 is TGCGCCAGCAGCGAGGTACTAGCGGGGGGCACGGAGACCCAGTACTTC.

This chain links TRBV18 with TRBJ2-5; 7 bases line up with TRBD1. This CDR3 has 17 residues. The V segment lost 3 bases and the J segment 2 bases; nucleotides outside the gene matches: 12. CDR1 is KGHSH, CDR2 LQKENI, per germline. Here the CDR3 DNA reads TGTGCCAGCTCACCTCTGGTACCCCGGGACAGACAAGAGACCCAGTACTTC. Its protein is CASSPLVPRDRQETQYF.

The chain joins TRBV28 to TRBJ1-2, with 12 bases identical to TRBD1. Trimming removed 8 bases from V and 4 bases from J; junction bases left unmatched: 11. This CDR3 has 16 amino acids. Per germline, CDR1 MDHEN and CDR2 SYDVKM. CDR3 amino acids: CASPFPGQGALYGYTF. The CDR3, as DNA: TGTGCCAGCCCGTTCCCGGGACAGGGGGCCCTCTATGGCTACACCTTC.

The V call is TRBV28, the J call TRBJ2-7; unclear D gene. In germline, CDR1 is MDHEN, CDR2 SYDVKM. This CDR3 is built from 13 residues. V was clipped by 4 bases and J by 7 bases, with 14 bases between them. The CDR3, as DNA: TGTGCCAGCAGTTCCTCCGCGTACGAAGAGCAGTACTTC. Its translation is CASSSSAYEEQYF.

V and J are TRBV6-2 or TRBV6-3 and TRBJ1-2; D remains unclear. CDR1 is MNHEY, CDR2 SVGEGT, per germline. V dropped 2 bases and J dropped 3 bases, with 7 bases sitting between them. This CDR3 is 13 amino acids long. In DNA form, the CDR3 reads TGTGCCAGCAGTTACAAGGGAGACTATGGCTACACCTTC. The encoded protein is CASSYKGDYGYTF.

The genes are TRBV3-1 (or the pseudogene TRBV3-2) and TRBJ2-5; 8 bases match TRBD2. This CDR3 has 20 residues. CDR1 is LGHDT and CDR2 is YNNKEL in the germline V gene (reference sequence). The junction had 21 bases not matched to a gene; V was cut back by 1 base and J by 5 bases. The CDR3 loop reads CASSQVPFWVFGGAGETQYF. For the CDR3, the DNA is TGTGCCAGCAGCCAAGTCCCTTTTTGGGTATTCGGGGGGGCCGGGGAGACCCAGTACTTC.

This chain's CDR3 is CASSLQTVYEQYF. The CDR3 bases are TGTGCCAGCAGTCTACAGACAGTCTACGAGCAGTACTTC. The chain employs TRBV2 and TRBJ2-7, with a weak D call TRBD1 (5 bases). There are 13 residues in the CDR3. Trimming took off 5 bases at V and 3 bases at J, with 11 bases between the two ends. Looked up from germline, CDR1 is SNHLY and CDR2 is FYNNEI.

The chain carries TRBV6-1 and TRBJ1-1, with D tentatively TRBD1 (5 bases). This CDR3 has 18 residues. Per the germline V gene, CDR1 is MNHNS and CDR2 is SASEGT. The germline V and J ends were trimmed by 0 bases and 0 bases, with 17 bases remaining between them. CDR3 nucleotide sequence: TGTGCCAGCAGTGAAGCGGGCCCGGGGCAGAACTTGAACACTGAAGCTTTCTTT. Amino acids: CASSEAGPGQNLNTEAFF.

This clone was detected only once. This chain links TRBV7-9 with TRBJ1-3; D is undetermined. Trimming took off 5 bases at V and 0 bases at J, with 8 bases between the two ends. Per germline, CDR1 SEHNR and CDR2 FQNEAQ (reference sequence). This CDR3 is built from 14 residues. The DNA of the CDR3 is TGTGCCAGCAGCCAAGAGGCCTCTGGAAACACCATATATTTT. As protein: CASSQEASGNTIYF.

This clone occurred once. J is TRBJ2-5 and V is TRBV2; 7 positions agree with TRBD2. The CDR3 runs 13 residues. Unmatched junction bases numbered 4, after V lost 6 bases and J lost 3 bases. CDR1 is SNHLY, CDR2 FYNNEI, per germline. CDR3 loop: CASSPTSKETQYF. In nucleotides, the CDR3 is TGTGCCAGCAGCCCGACTAGCAAAGAGACCCAGTACTTC.